The sequence of this T cell receptor beta chain was determined in a study of shared clonotypes between healthy human individuals. Germline CDR1 and CDR2: SQVTM and ANQGSEA. J lost 3 bases, V lost 3 bases, and 3 bases had no gene match. This CDR3 has 13 amino acids. Those who donated were healthy HIV-negative adults, with no recent acute infections or vaccinations reported. Division of CD4+ cells produced a CD45RA+ naive subset and a CD45RA-negative memory subset. Some clones are missing from TCRdb's copy, which holds only in-frame ones; the method was immunoSEQ multiplex PCR. The repertoire holds roughly 2 million clones, 90% to 96% seen once, with around 0.13% in the top ten.

Sequenced: naive CD4+ T cells sorted from blood. Subset: CD45RA+ positively selected. The sequence derives from a man aged 18 to 29 in good health. This sequence joins TRBV29-1 and TRBJ2-3; 7 bases fit TRBD2. CDR3 protein: CSVDWGGTDTQYF. The CDR3 DNA reads as TGCAGCGTTGATTGGGGGGGTACAGATACGCAGTATTTT.